This T cell receptor (beta chain) was documented in a study of T cell responses to AZD1222 COVID-19 vaccine. CDR3 length: 17 residues. Trimming took 2 bases from V and 5 from J, leaving 20 bases between them. In germline, CDR1 is SGHAT, CDR2 FQNNGV. Study-wide results and caveats: Donor demographics were predominantly white British with a female majority; clonal diversity may be underestimated.

TCRdb keeps only in-frame clones here, not all; method: immunoSEQ multiplex PCR. The sample comprises roughly 110,000 clones, approximately 90% of which are singletons, and 3.5% to 5% rests with the top ten. This clone has a single count. The antigen is unknown. The sample here was peripheral blood, taken on day 0 of AZD1222 vaccination. This TCR was recovered from an adult in good health. The rearrangement uses TRBV11-2 and TRBJ2-3, with TRBD2 as a possible D gene (7 bases). CDR3 amino acids: CASSLKTSVGAGDTQYF. Here the CDR3 DNA reads TGTGCCAGCAGCTTAAAAACTAGCGTGGGGGCAGGAGATACGCAGTATTTT.